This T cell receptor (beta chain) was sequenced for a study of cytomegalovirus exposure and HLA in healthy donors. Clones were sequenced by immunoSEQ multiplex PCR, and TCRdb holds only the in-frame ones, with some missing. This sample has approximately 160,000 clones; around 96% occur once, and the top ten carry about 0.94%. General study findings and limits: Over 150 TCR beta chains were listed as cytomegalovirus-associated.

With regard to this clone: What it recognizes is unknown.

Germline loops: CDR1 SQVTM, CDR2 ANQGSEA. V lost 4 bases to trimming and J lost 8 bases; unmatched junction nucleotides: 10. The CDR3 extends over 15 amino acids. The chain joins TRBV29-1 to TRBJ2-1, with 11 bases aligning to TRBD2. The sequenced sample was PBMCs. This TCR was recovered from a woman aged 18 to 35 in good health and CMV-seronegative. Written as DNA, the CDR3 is TGCAGCGTTGTTAGGATTAGCGGGGGGGCGGATGAGCAGTTCTTC. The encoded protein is CSVVRISGGADEQFF.